A single sample gave rise to the 9 T cell receptor beta chains below, sequenced in a study of blood T cell repertoires in COVID-19. Assay used: immunoSEQ multiplex PCR; TCRdb lists only in-frame clones, some missing. The data hold around 250,000 clones, with around 88% observed a single time. The specimen was peripheral blood. The origin of the receptors is a man of 80 years or more with acute or convalescent COVID-19.

The genes are TRBV3-1 (or the pseudogene TRBV3-2) and TRBJ1-3, with D hard to call. Trimming took 6 bases from V and 4 from J, leaving 13 bases between them. The CDR3 sequence is 14 residues long. Germline-derived CDR1 and CDR2 are LGHDT and YNNKEL (reference sequence). CDR3 DNA: TGTGCCAGCAGTCTCCAGACTTACGGAAACACCATATATTTT. It translates to CASSLQTYGNTIYF.

The gene calls are TRBV6-5 and TRBJ2-1, with D maybe TRBD2 (6 bases). Germline assignment: CDR1 MNHEY and CDR2 SVGAGI. The CDR3 spans 15 residues. The V and J ends lost 6 bases and 9 bases respectively, with 21 bases between them. The CDR3 reads CASSPASGPLGEQFF. CDR3 coding DNA: TGTGCCAGCAGCCCCGCCAGCGGGCCCCTCGGTGAGCAGTTCTTC.

This chain joins TRBV12-3 or TRBV12-4 and TRBJ2-3; TRBD2 is a possible D gene (6 bases). Trimming stripped 6 bases from V and 6 bases from J, with 13 bases between. This CDR3 is built from 13 residues. The CDR3 DNA reads TGTGCCAGCAGATTTGGGGCGGGGGATACGCAGTATTTT. Translation gives CASRFGAGDTQYF.

The genes are TRBV2 and TRBJ2-7; 12 nucleotides align to TRBD1. This CDR3 comprises 13 residues. V was pared by 8 bases and J by 6 bases, with 5 bases of the junction left unmatched. Germline values: CDR1 SNHLY, CDR2 FYNNEI. CDR3 bases: TGTGCCAGCGGGGGACAGGGGGCTTTCGAGCAGTACTTC. Translated, it gives CASGGQGAFEQYF.

This chain connects TRBV3-1 (or the pseudogene TRBV3-2) to TRBJ2-3; no reliable D call. CDR3 length: 14 residues. V shed 3 bases and J shed 0 bases, with 7 bases lying between them. CDR1 LGHDT and CDR2 YNNKEL come from the germline V gene (reference sequence). CDR3 sequence: CASSQGRSTDTQYF. The DNA of the CDR3 is TGTGCCAGCAGCCAGGGCCGGAGCACAGATACGCAGTATTTT.

The chain joins TRBV5-1 to TRBJ2-1; unclear D gene. The CDR3 length is 11 residues. Germline V gene lookup returns CDR1 SGHRS and CDR2 YFSETQ. V lost 6 bases and J lost 6, with 7 bases in between. In DNA, the CDR3 is TGCGCCAGCACCTGGAGCAATGAGCAGTTCTTC. Translated: CASTWSNEQFF.

The V and J genes are TRBV5-1 and TRBJ2-7, with a possible D match to TRBD1 (6 bases). Deletions cut 4 bases from V and 3 bases from J, with 17 bases between. The CDR3 is 15 amino acids. Germline V lookup: CDR1 SGHRS, CDR2 YFSETQ. In nucleotides, the CDR3 is TGCGCCAGCAGCCGCGATTCAACAGGGATCTACGAGCAGTACTTC. The encoded protein is CASSRDSTGIYEQYF.

This clone has a handful of counts. V usage is TRBV7-2 and J usage is TRBJ2-1, with TRBD2 identical over 8 bases. After removal of 0 bases from V and 2 bases from J, the junction contained 0 bases not matched to a gene. Germline V gives CDR1 SGHTA, CDR2 FQGNSA. The CDR3 has 15 residues. CDR3 protein: CASSLASGAYNEQFF. CDR3 coding DNA: TGTGCCAGCAGCTTAGCTAGCGGGGCCTACAATGAGCAGTTCTTC.

The J gene is TRBJ1-5, the V gene TRBV28; 7 nucleotides line up with TRBD1. Trimming took 10 bases from V and 7 from J; bases not matched to a gene: 16. Germline V gene sequence: CDR1 MDHEN, CDR2 SYDVKM. The CDR3 contains 15 residues. The CDR3 nucleotides are TGTGCCACCACAACCCCAACAGGGGTTGAACAGCCCCAGCATTTT. This codes for CATTTPTGVEQPQHF. Looking up the rest from reference TRBV28 and TRBJ1-5 gives the full variable domain: DVKVTQSSRYLVKRTGEKVFLECVQDMDHENMFWYRQDPGLGLRLIYFSYDVKMKEKGDIPEGYSVSREKKERFSLILESASTNQTSMYLCATTTPTGVEQPQHFGDGTRLSIL.